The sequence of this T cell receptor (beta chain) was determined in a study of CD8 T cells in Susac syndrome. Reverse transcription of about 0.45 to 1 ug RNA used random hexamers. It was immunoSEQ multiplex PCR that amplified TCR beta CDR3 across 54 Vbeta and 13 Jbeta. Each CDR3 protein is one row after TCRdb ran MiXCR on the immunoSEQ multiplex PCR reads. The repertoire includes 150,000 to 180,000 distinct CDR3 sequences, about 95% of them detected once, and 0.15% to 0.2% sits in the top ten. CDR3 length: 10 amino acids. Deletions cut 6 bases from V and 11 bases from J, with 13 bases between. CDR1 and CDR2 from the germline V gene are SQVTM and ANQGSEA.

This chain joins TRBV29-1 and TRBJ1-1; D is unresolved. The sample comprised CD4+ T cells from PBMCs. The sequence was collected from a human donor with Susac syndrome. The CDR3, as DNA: TGCAGCGTCTTATCTGGGCATGCTTTCTTT. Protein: CSVLSGHAFF.